The TCR beta chain described here comes from a study of OX40 agonist ivuxolimab in advanced cancers. Background for the entire study: The costimulatory receptor OX40 (CD134) was targeted by ivuxolimab, a fully human IgG2 agonistic monoclonal antibody. Intravenous ivuxolimab was administered to patients every 2 weeks at six dose levels: 0.01, 0.1, 0.3, 1.5, 3 and 10 mg/kg. Of the roughly 52 dose-escalation patients, hepatocellular carcinoma was present in around 19, melanoma in approximately 15, renal cell carcinoma in 9 and head and neck cancer in 9. A male proportion of 70% to 90% and a mean age of around 60 years, ranging from roughly 20 to 80, were recorded for the dose-escalation cohort. Patients were allowed to have had prior anti-PD-1, anti-PD-L1 or anti-CTLA-4 therapy, and 40% of the dose-escalation patients had previously received checkpoint inhibitors. Partial responses were achieved by three dose-escalation patients, of whom one had hepatocellular carcinoma and two had cutaneous melanoma. Peripheral TCRbeta sequencing aimed to test whether ivuxolimab altered TCR sequence diversity and caused clonal T-cell expansion. The paper describes the monotherapy dose-escalation part (N of about 50 patients) of the phase I trial of ivuxolimab.

There are 14 amino acids in the CDR3, from cysteine to phenylalanine inclusive. The read is trimmed to its CDR3 DNA, 42 bases read in frame from base 1. V and J are trimmed by 4 bases and 5 bases, and the gene matches miss 5 bases of the junction. CDR1 and CDR2 (SGHRS, YFSETQ) derive from the germline V gene. General conclusions and limits of the study: After ivuxolimab, CD8+ T cells had more expanded clones than CD4+ T cells on average. Clonal expansion of both CD4+ and CD8+ blood T cells was observed from baseline to week 6 at doses 0.1 to 3.0 mg/kg. Which antigens the clonally expanded peripheral T cells were specific for was not determined. In the 0.1-3.0 mg/kg groups, partial responders had among the lowest normalized peripheral clonal expansion, particularly in CD8+ T cells. Low levels of normalized T-cell clonal expansion were also seen in some patients who did not respond.

To note about this clone: Its antigen is still unknown. No base qualities exist here, and no much larger clone lies one base off it.

To sequence the TCRbeta CDR3 region, genomic DNA was isolated from the sorted cells. The immunoSEQ Assay was used for sequencing of TCRbeta CDR3 regions. The table comes from immuneACCESS by way of TCRdb, which keeps in-frame sequences with V and J called. Part of the clones is missing from these tables; in studies checked, under half for an unresolved V gene and the rest for unknown reasons. The sample table shows approximately 52,000 clones, and around 84% are seen once. The biggest ten clones account for roughly a tenth of the sample. The trial excluded patients who had a history of autoimmune disease or who were on systemic immunosuppression. Peripheral blood for TCR sequencing was collected from all dose cohorts at baseline, on cycle 4 day 1, and on cycle 7 day 1. The samples were taken from a phase I, first-in-human, multicenter, open-label dose-escalation trial of ivuxolimab. Adults with locally advanced or metastatic melanoma, renal cell carcinoma, hepatocellular carcinoma or head and neck squamous cell carcinoma were enrolled in the trial. CD4+ and CD8+ T cells were sorted separately from peripheral blood before TCR sequencing.

This TCR derives from an adult with an advanced solid tumor such as melanoma, head and neck, liver or kidney cancer. Sample: CD4+ or CD8+ T cells sorted from blood, taken in a trial of the OX40 agonist ivuxolimab. This chain is built from TRBV5-1 and TRBJ2-7; TRBD1 aligns with 11 central bases. The sequenced DNA: TGCGCCAGCAGCCAAGGGACAGGGGGTGACGAGCAGTACTTC. This gives the protein CASSQGTGGDEQYF.